The source of this T cell receptor (beta chain) is a study of T cell responses to AZD1222 COVID-19 vaccine. Study-wide results and limits: AZD1222 recipients seropositive at baseline numbered only six or seven. Spike-specific TCR breadth rose after two AZD1222 doses, and depth rose as well. Reportedly, nearly half the spike-specific TCRs target unmutated variant regions.

The CDR3 sequence is 17 residues long. V was cut by 0 bases and J by 4 bases, with 19 bases left in between. Germline CDR1 is SGDLS and CDR2 is YYNGEE. As for this clone: Its specificity is not known.

Profiling relied on immunoSEQ multiplex PCR, and the TCRdb table lists in-frame clones only, not all of them. The profile shows 80,000 to 100,000 clones, approximately 88% of them singletons. The specimen comprised peripheral blood, sampled on day 0 of AZD1222 vaccination. This TCR was sampled from an adult in good health. The chain couples TRBV9 to TRBJ1-1; D perhaps matches TRBD1 (5 bases). This CDR3 is CASSVEPHSGGATEAFF. The CDR3 nucleotides read TGTGCCAGCAGCGTAGAGCCTCATAGTGGAGGGGCCACTGAAGCTTTCTTT.